These 23 T cell receptor beta chains originate from one sample sequenced in a study of blood T cell repertoires in COVID-19. The repertoire was sequenced with immunoSEQ multiplex PCR; TCRdb's copy has only in-frame clones and lacks some. The sample contains about 200,000 clones, roughly 88% of which appear only once. The sample comprised peripheral blood. The receptors here all came from a human donor in a cohort sampled during active COVID-19.

This chain links TRBV2 with TRBJ1-4; 7 bases fit TRBD1. CDR1 and CDR2 (germline): SNHLY, FYNNEI. With V trimmed by 7 bases and J by 1 base, 6 bases remained unmatched. This CDR3 spans 15 amino acids. The DNA of the CDR3 is TGTGCCAGCAATGGACAGGCTTTAACTAATGAAAAACTGTTTTTT. This encodes CASNGQALTNEKLFF.

This chain joins TRBV19 and TRBJ2-2; TRBD2 agrees at 12 bases. Germline CDR1 LNHDA, CDR2 SQIVND (reference sequence). The CDR3 length is 17 residues. With V trimmed by 4 bases and J by 4 bases, 7 bases remained unmatched. CDR3 region: CASSRGLAGLGTGELFF. In DNA, the CDR3 is TGTGCCAGTAGTAGGGGACTAGCGGGTCTGGGCACCGGGGAGCTGTTTTTT.

The V gene is TRBV19, the J gene TRBJ1-2; D call uncertain. V lost 5 bases, J lost 4 bases, and 17 bases lay in between. The CDR3 totals 15 residues. Germline V lookup: CDR1 LNHDA, CDR2 SQIVND (reference sequence). CDR3 region: CASSPLEAGFYGYTF. The DNA of the CDR3 is TGTGCCAGTAGTCCCCTCGAGGCGGGGTTCTATGGCTACACCTTC.

J is TRBJ2-7 and V is TRBV2; 7 bases agree with TRBD2. The V gene end was trimmed by 3 bases and the J gene end by 0 bases; junction bases not matched to a gene: 8. Per the germline V gene, CDR1 is SNHLY and CDR2 is FYNNEI. This CDR3 region has 16 residues. CDR3 region: CASSESSGLSSYEQYF. The CDR3 region has the DNA TGTGCCAGCAGTGAGTCCTCGGGACTATCCTCCTACGAGCAGTACTTC.

The CDR3 reads CASSPFPLLYRGTGNTIYF. The CDR3 DNA follows: TGCGCCAGCAGCCCTTTCCCGCTCTTATACAGGGGAACTGGAAACACCATATATTTT. This rearrangement joins TRBV4-1 to TRBJ1-3; 7 bases match TRBD1. This CDR3 is built from 19 residues. Trimming removed 4 bases from V and 2 bases from J; junction bases left unmatched: 17. Per germline, CDR1 MGHRA and CDR2 YSYEKL.

The chain uses TRBV4-1 and TRBJ2-1; 12 bases are a match to TRBD2. The V segment lost 3 bases and the J segment 8 bases; nucleotides outside the gene matches: 5. Germline-derived CDR1 and CDR2 are MGHRA and YSYEKL. The CDR3 has 15 amino acids. The CDR3 loop is CASSQGLAGVYEQFF. Here the CDR3 DNA reads TGCGCCAGCAGCCAGGGACTAGCGGGTGTCTATGAGCAGTTCTTC.

V gene TRBV12-5 combines with J gene TRBJ2-2, with a weak D call TRBD1 (5 bases). V was cut by 2 bases and J by 2 bases, with 18 bases left in between. In germline, CDR1 is LGHNT, CDR2 FRNRAP. The CDR3 spans 18 residues. The CDR3 region has the DNA TGTGCTAGTGGTTTGACCTACACAGGACAAAGAAACACCGGGGAGCTGTTTTTT. Translation: CASGLTYTGQRNTGELFF.

This chain uses TRBV9 with TRBJ1-2, with D perhaps matching TRBD1 (5 bases). V lost 6 bases and J lost 1, with 13 bases in between. CDR3 length: 14 amino acids. Germline V gives CDR1 SGDLS, CDR2 YYNGEE. The chain's CDR3 is CASTQDIFNYGYTF. CDR3 nucleotide sequence: TGTGCCAGCACCCAGGACATATTTAACTATGGCTACACCTTC.

The chain carries TRBV6-6 and TRBJ1-5; 7 positions match TRBD1. CDR1 and CDR2 from the germline V gene are MNHNY and SVGAGI (reference sequence). This CDR3 comprises 14 residues. J was trimmed by 1 base and V by 5 bases; bases with no gene match: 2. The CDR3 DNA sequence: TGTGCCAGCAGTGGGGGACAGAGCAATCAGCCCCAGCATTTT. Residues: CASSGGQSNQPQHF.

This clone was recorded once. The same CDR3 can be traced to other DNA sequences in this sample. This chain uses TRBV20-1 with TRBJ2-7, with D perhaps TRBD2 (6 bases). CDR1 DFQATT and CDR2 SNEGSKA come from the germline V gene (reference sequence). CDR3 size: 11 residues. Trimming removed 3 bases from V and 4 bases from J, with 7 bases in between. CDR3 region: CSASGSYEQYF. The CDR3 region has the DNA TGCAGTGCTAGCGGGAGTTACGAGCAGTACTTC.

This clone appeared a single time. The J gene is TRBJ2-2, the V gene TRBV2; 7 positions agree with TRBD1. CDR3 length: 15 amino acids. Trimming removed 6 bases from V and 1 base from J; junction bases left unmatched: 5. CDR1 and CDR2 from the germline V gene are SNHLY and FYNNEI. The CDR3 region is CASRNNRGNTGELFF. The CDR3, as DNA: TGTGCCAGCAGAAACAACAGGGGGAACACCGGGGAGCTGTTTTTT. Supplemented by reference TRBV2 and TRBJ2-2, the full variable domain reads EPEVTQTPSHQVTQMGQEVILRCVPISNHLYFYWYRQILGQKVEFLVSFYNNEISEKSEIFDDQFSVERPDGSNFTLKIRSTKLEDSAMYFCASRNNRGNTGELFFGEGSRLTVL.

This clone was counted a few times. The rearrangement links TRBV2 to TRBJ2-7; D not certain. The ends were cut back, 8 bases at V and 0 bases at J, with 11 bases in the middle. The germline V gene has CDR1 SNHLY and CDR2 FYNNEI. This CDR3 spans 13 amino acids. CDR3 coding DNA: TGTGCCAGCTCCTTAATGAGCTCCTACGAGCAGTACTTC. Protein sequence: CASSLMSSYEQYF.

This chain connects TRBV3-1 (or the pseudogene TRBV3-2) to TRBJ2-5; 15 nucleotides line up with TRBD2. The length of the CDR3 is 18 residues. CDR1 and CDR2 from the germline V gene are LGHDT and YNNKEL (reference sequence). J was trimmed by 4 bases and V by 4 bases; bases with no gene match: 10. CDR3 sequence: CASSPKGWGLAGGETQYF. CDR3 in DNA: TGTGCCAGCAGCCCGAAGGGTTGGGGACTAGCGGGAGGAGAGACCCAGTACTTC.

The V and J genes are TRBV19 and TRBJ2-1; D is undetermined. CDR3 length: 13 amino acids. Germline V lookup: CDR1 LNHDA, CDR2 SQIVND (reference sequence). Trimming left V 5 bases short and J 10 bases short, with 15 bases between. The CDR3 DNA sequence: TGTGCCAGTAGTCCGAGTAAAGTACGGGAGCAGTTCTTC. Its translation is CASSPSKVREQFF.

The chain joins TRBV28 to TRBJ1-5; D is unresolved. Trimming removed 8 bases from V and 2 bases from J, with 22 bases in between. The germline CDR1 and CDR2 sequences are MDHEN and SYDVKM. The CDR3 has 17 residues. CDR3 sequence (DNA): TGTGCCAGCTCTGAGTTTGGGCCGGATGGCGGCAATCAGCCCCAGCATTTT. Its protein product is CASSEFGPDGGNQPQHF.

The V call is TRBV21-1, the J call TRBJ2-7; the table's D call of TRBD2 was not tested on the DNA. TRBV21-1 is a documented pseudogene. The CDR3 consists of 17 residues. CDR3 residues: CASNLSGPGPSRNEQYF. In nucleotides, the CDR3 is TGTGCCAGCAACTTAAGTGGCCCGGGTCCCTCGAGGAACGAGCAGTACTTC.

The chain is built from TRBV15 and TRBJ1-3; possibly TRBD1 for D (6 bases). The germline V gene encodes CDR1 LNHNV and CDR2 YYDKDF (reference sequence). Trimming left V 0 bases short and J 2 bases short, with 8 bases between. The CDR3 runs to 15 residues. CDR3 in amino acids: CATSRDWGPGNTIYF. DNA for the CDR3: TGTGCCACCAGCAGAGATTGGGGGCCTGGAAACACCATATATTTT.

The gene calls are TRBV11-2 and TRBJ2-5; D unclear. The germline CDR1 and CDR2 sequences are SGHAT and FQNNGV. There are 12 residues in the CDR3. Between the trimmed V and J ends, which lost 5 bases and 5 bases, there was a span of 9 bases. The CDR3 loop is CASSLAPETQYF. For the CDR3, the DNA is TGTGCCAGCAGCCTCGCGCCCGAGACCCAGTACTTC.

CDR3: CASSLPSGNEQYF. The DNA for the CDR3 is TGTGCCAGCAGTTTGCCTAGCGGGAACGAGCAGTACTTC. This chain connects TRBV28 to TRBJ2-7, with 9 bases lining up with TRBD2. The V segment lost 3 bases and the J segment 5 bases; nucleotides outside the gene matches: 2. Germline V gene data show CDR1 as MDHEN and CDR2 as SYDVKM. The CDR3 extends over 13 amino acids.

The chain carries TRBV2 and TRBJ2-5; possible D gene TRBD1, 5 bases. Between the trimmed V and J ends, which lost 4 bases and 5 bases, there was a span of 11 bases. This CDR3 region has 13 residues. CDR1 SNHLY and CDR2 FYNNEI come from the germline V gene. This CDR3 reads CASSAPAGETQYF. CDR3 bases: TGTGCCAGCAGTGCCCCGGCAGGGGAGACCCAGTACTTC.

The rearrangement links TRBV28 to TRBJ1-5; 10 bases are shared with TRBD1. V was clipped by 2 bases and J by 7 bases; unmatched bases: 8. CDR1 is MDHEN, CDR2 SYDVKM, per germline. This CDR3 is built from 16 residues. DNA for the CDR3: TGTGCCAGCAGTTTAGGGGGACAGGGGTTTGGACAGCCCCAGCATTTT. Residues: CASSLGGQGFGQPQHF. The whole variable domain, remainder taken from reference TRBV28 and TRBJ1-5, is DVKVTQSSRYLVKRTGEKVFLECVQDMDHENMFWYRQDPGLGLRLIYFSYDVKMKEKGDIPEGYSVSREKKERFSLILESASTNQTSMYLCASSLGGQGFGQPQHFGDGTRLSIL.

The gene calls are TRBV30 and TRBJ2-1, with D maybe TRBD2 (6 bases). The CDR3 sequence is 13 residues long. From germline, CDR1 is GTSNPN and CDR2 SVGIG (reference sequence). Trimming pared 2 bases from V and 6 bases from J, leaving 11 bases between. The DNA for the CDR3 is TGTGCCTGGAGTTTCGGCGGGACCAATGAGCAGTTCTTC. Amino acid sequence: CAWSFGGTNEQFF. The variable domain in full, with the rest retrieved from reference TRBV30 and TRBJ2-1, is SQTIHQWPATLVQPVGSPLSLECTVEGTSNPNLYWYRQAAGRGLQLLFYSVGIGQISSEVPQNLSASRPQDRQFILSSKKLLLSDSGFYLCAWSFGGTNEQFFGPGTRLTVL.

This chain joins TRBV7-8 and TRBJ2-7; TRBD2 agrees at 10 bases. The ends lost 3 bases at V and 6 bases at J; junction bases unmatched: 14. The CDR3 length is 17 residues. CDR1 and CDR2 (germline): SGHVS, FQNEAQ. CDR3 in DNA: TGTGCCAGCAGCTTGGGGCGGCCAGCGGGAGGGAATCGCGAGCAGTACTTC. Translated: CASSLGRPAGGNREQYF.